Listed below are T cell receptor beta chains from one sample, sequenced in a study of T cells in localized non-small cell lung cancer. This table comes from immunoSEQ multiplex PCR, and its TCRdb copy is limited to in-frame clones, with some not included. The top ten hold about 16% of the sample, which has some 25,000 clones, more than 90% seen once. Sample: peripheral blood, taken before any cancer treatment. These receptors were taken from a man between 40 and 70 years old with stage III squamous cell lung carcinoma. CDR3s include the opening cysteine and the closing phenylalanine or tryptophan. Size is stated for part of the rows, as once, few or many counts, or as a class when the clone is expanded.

CDR3: CASSSRGSNTEAFF; V: TRBV7-9; size: -; J: TRBJ1-1
CDR3: CASSGGQTYQETQYF; V: TRBV28; size: -; J: TRBJ2-5
CDR3: CASRTFGGGIEQFF; V: TRBV7-2; size: once; J: TRBJ2-1
CDR3: CASSARQSTDTQYF; V: TRBV9; size: once; J: TRBJ2-3
CDR3: CASSPPGQGHNEQFF; V: TRBV7-9; size: -; J: TRBJ2-1
CDR3: CASSQAGQGFRVATNEKLFF; V: TRBV14; size: -; J: TRBJ1-4
CDR3: CASSQDDSSSGNTIYF; V: TRBV4-3; size: -; J: TRBJ1-3
CDR3: CASSLGLAGSGSYNEQFF; V: TRBV5-1; size: -; J: TRBJ2-1
CDR3: CASSLEVSSGNTIYF; V: TRBV7-2; size: -; J: TRBJ1-3
CDR3: CASSLDQVVSTSGTSYEQYF; V: TRBV11-3; size: -; J: TRBJ2-7
CDR3: CASSGTGGNQPQHF; V: TRBV25-1; size: -; J: TRBJ1-5